Given below is one T cell receptor (beta chain) in context. Germline V gives CDR1 SQVTM, CDR2 ANQGSEA. Trimming removed 4 bases from V and 4 bases from J; junction bases left unmatched: 4. The CDR3 length is 13 residues. Regarding time point: patch test 3, about 24 weeks after DPC sensitization. Indicated treatment: therapeutic diphenylcyclopropenone sensitization with weekly scalp DPC. The data stem from a study of human T cells and chemical hapten exposure. How the authors handled the data: Per-sample TCR counts ranged from roughly 20,000 to 750,000, median 95,638. TCRdb analysed the RACE reads with MiXCR anew, one entry per CDR3 protein. In this record, the V and J calls reflect TCRdb's handling and not the investigators' own analysis. The sample records over 55,000 distinct CDR3 sequences, 11% being singletons.

The receptor comes from a woman in her forties or fifties with alopecia areata. Some clones in this sample may be carry-over from other donors' samples. Sequences were derived from whole blood, sampled in connection with sensitization to the hapten diphenylcyclopropenone (DPC). The rearrangement uses TRBV29-1 and TRBJ1-5, with 7 bases lining up with TRBD1. CDR3 coding DNA: TGCAGCGTTGGAGGGGGCCTGAATCAGCCCCAGCATTTT. Translating gives CSVGGGLNQPQHF.